The 4 T cell receptor beta chains in this list originate from one sample, sequenced in a study of blood T cell repertoires in COVID-19 (dated by TCRdb to between 2020 and 2021). The library was produced with the immunoSEQ multiplex PCR assay. Entries here come from immuneACCESS through TCRdb and include only in-frame sequences with V and J called. Some clones fail to appear in such tables; in the studies checked, an unresolved V gene covers under half of the shortfall, and the cause of the remainder is unknown. For this sample the table gives around 170,000 clones, of which around 81% were detected only once. Approximately 13% of the sample is held by the ten biggest clonotypes. Sequencing used peripheral blood. The origin of the receptors is an older man who had recovered from COVID-19.

The CDR3: CASSLGRSSGNTIYF. The CDR3 coding sequence is TGTGCCAGCAGTTTGGGCAGGTCCTCTGGAAACACCATATATTTT. The J gene is TRBJ1-3, the V gene TRBV27; D is ambiguous. This CDR3 region has 15 residues. Germline lookup yields CDR1 MNHEY and CDR2 SMNVEV (reference sequence). V gave up 3 bases and J gave up 0 bases, with 9 bases separating them.

The CDR3 nucleotides are TGTGCCAGCAGTTTACTAGTTGTGGCAGGACTGTATGGCTACACCTTC. Protein sequence: CASSLLVVAGLYGYTF. The rearrangement links TRBV28 to TRBJ1-2; D is unresolved. This CDR3 comprises 16 residues. Germline CDR1 is MDHEN and CDR2 is SYDVKM. V was shortened by 2 bases and J by 5 bases, with 18 bases between the two germline ends.

The chain couples TRBV3-1 (or the pseudogene TRBV3-2) to TRBJ2-3, with a tentative D call TRBD1 (5 bases). V shed 1 base and J shed 1 base, with 6 bases lying between them. The CDR3 covers 14 residues. Germline V gene data show CDR1 as LGHDT and CDR2 as YNNKEL (reference sequence). The CDR3 loop is CASSQVGGTDTQYF. The CDR3 coding sequence is TGTGCCAGCAGCCAAGTAGGGGGCACAGATACGCAGTATTTT.

The V gene is TRBV30, the J gene TRBJ2-5, with 9 bases aligning to TRBD1. The CDR3 runs to 14 residues. V lost 3 bases and J lost 5; bases outside the gene matches: 7. CDR1 and CDR2 (germline): GTSNPN, SVGIG (reference sequence). The CDR3 DNA reads as TGTGCCTGGAGCCAAACAGGGGGCCGGGAGACCCAGTACTTC. Residues: CAWSQTGGRETQYF.